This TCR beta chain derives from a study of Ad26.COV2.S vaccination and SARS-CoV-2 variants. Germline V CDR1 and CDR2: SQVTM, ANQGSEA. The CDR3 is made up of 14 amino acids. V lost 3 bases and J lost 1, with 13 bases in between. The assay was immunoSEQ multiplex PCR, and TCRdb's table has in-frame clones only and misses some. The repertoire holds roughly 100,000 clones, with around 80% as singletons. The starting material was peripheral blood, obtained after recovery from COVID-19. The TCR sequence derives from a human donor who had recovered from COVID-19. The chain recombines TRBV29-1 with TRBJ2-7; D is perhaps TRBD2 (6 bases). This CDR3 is CSVDGSGLSYEQYF. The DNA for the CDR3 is TGCAGCGTTGATGGGTCCGGACTATCCTACGAGCAGTACTTC.